These 14 T cell receptor beta chains came from one sample sequenced in a study of T cell repertoires in cytomegalovirus infection (dated by TCRdb to 2018 to 2020). TCRdb names Illumina HiSeq 1500 as the instrument used. Starting from the raw public reads, TCRdb applied fastp trimming at Q25, assembled clones with MiXCR and retained in-frame beta chains. Rows with a matching CDR3 protein are joined into one entry that keeps the most common DNA and genes. Counted in this sample were about 180,000 distinct CDR3 sequences; 17% of them appeared once. The biggest ten clones account for 20% to 25% of the sample. Specimen: CD8+ T cells from PBMCs. These receptors came from a human donor in good health (CMV status not recorded). Some clones in this sample may be carry-over from other donors' samples.

This rearrangement joins TRBV29-1 to TRBJ2-2; D possibly matches TRBD1 or TRBD2 (5 bases each). Germline assignment: CDR1 SQVTM and CDR2 ANQGSEA. Trimming left V 5 bases short and J 3 bases short, with 13 bases between. The CDR3 contains 14 residues. The CDR3 nucleotides are TGCAGCGTTCGGGACGCCGGATACACCGGGGAGCTGTTTTTT. Residues: CSVRDAGYTGELFF.

The V gene is TRBV6-5, the J gene TRBJ2-1; 7 bases are shared with TRBD1. Germline lookup yields CDR1 MNHEY and CDR2 SVGAGI. There are 13 residues in the CDR3. Unmatched junction bases numbered 5, after V lost 4 bases and J lost 8 bases. The CDR3 DNA reads TGTGCCAGCAGTTCTTACAGGGGACATGAGCAGTTCTTC. Protein: CASSSYRGHEQFF.

This clonotype has more than one count but fewer than ten. The chain has TRBV6-1 and TRBJ2-3; D is ambiguous. The CDR3 has 14 amino acids. Trimming removed 7 bases from V and 1 base from J, with 12 bases in between. Germline-derived CDR1 and CDR2 are MNHNS and SASEGT. The CDR3 DNA follows: TGTGCCAGCATTAACGGACCGCGCACAGATACGCAGTATTTT. Its protein product is CASINGPRTDTQYF.

CDR3 coding DNA: TGCGCCAGCAGCCGAGGGGGCGAGGCCACTGAAGCTTTCTTT. The encoded protein is CASSRGGEATEAFF. V gene TRBV4-1 combines with J gene TRBJ1-1; 7 bases fit TRBD1. Germline CDR1 and CDR2: MGHRA and YSYEKL. This CDR3 spans 14 amino acids. J lost 4 bases, V lost 4 bases, and 6 bases had no gene match.

In its sample, this clonotype was seen many times. V and J are TRBV7-2 and TRBJ2-7, with D uncertain. The V end lost 4 bases, the J end lost 3 bases, and 4 bases lay between the germline ends. This CDR3 contains 11 residues. Germline CDR1 reads SGHTA; CDR2 reads FQGNSA. The CDR3 here is CASSYNYEQYF. The CDR3 DNA is TGTGCCAGCAGCTATAACTACGAGCAGTACTTC.

There are a few counts of this clonotype. The chain has TRBV7-9 and TRBJ1-3; TRBD1 might be the D (6 bases). Trimming removed 2 bases from V and 0 bases from J, with 11 bases in between. The CDR3 extends over 16 amino acids. Per the germline V gene, CDR1 is SEHNR and CDR2 is FQNEAQ (reference sequence). This CDR3 reads CASSLTDRSSGNTIYF. CDR3 sequence (DNA): TGTGCCAGCAGCTTAACCGACAGGAGCTCTGGAAACACCATATATTTT.

This clonotype was detected only a few times. The chain joins TRBV11-2 to TRBJ2-2; D perhaps matches TRBD1 (6 bases). V was shortened by 4 bases and J by 3 bases, with 18 bases between the two germline ends. The CDR3 covers 17 residues. Germline V gene lookup returns CDR1 SGHAT and CDR2 FQNNGV. The CDR3 nucleotides read TGTGCCAGCAGCTCCCCCCCCAAGGGGGATCACACCGGGGAGCTGTTTTTT. This sequence encodes CASSSPPKGDHTGELFF. Full variable domain (missing parts from reference TRBV11-2 and TRBJ2-2): EAGVAQSPRYKIIEKRQSVAFWCNPISGHATLYWYQQILGQGPKLLIQFQNNGVVDDSQLPKDRFSAERLKGVDSTLKIQPAKLEDSAVYLCASSSPPKGDHTGELFFGEGSRLTVL.

The chain couples TRBV29-1 to TRBJ2-5; D unresolved. The ends were cut back, 5 bases at V and 9 bases at J, with 25 bases in the middle. The CDR3 has 15 residues. Germline CDR1 reads SQVTM; CDR2 reads ANQGSEA. CDR3 nucleotide sequence: TGCAGCGTTCCAAAACCCGACGCACCCCATGCGTCCCAGTACTTC. This translates into CSVPKPDAPHASQYF.

This clonotype was found once. The chain uses TRBV6-2 or TRBV6-3 and TRBJ2-2, with D possibly TRBD2 on 5 matching bases. The CDR3 sequence is 16 residues long. The V end was cut by 0 bases, the J end by 0 bases, with 8 bases between. Germline CDR1 reads MNHEY; CDR2 reads SVGEGT. CDR3 DNA sequence: TGTGCCAGCAGTTACTCTCGCGGGTCGAACACCGGGGAGCTGTTTTTT. Translated: CASSYSRGSNTGELFF.

The CDR3 region has the DNA TGCGCCAGCAGCCAAGATCCCGGGACAGGGGAGTGGAATTCACCCCTCCACTTT. Translating it yields CASSQDPGTGEWNSPLHF. The rearrangement links TRBV4-1 to TRBJ1-6; TRBD1 aligns across 10 bases. After removal of 0 bases from V and 7 bases from J, the junction contained 9 bases not matched to a gene. CDR1 is MGHRA, CDR2 YSYEKL, per germline. The CDR3 spans 18 residues.

This clonotype was observed a handful of times. This chain links TRBV27 with TRBJ1-6; a weak D match, TRBD1 (6 bases). The germline V gene has CDR1 MNHEY and CDR2 SMNVEV (reference sequence). The CDR3 is 14 residues long. V shed 5 bases and J shed 5 bases, with 10 bases lying between them. In DNA form, the CDR3 reads TGTGCCAGCAGTCCGCCAGGGGATAATTCACCCCTCCACTTT. Protein: CASSPPGDNSPLHF.

This clonotype was observed a few times. The rearrangement links TRBV6-2 or TRBV6-3 to TRBJ2-3; the D gene is possibly TRBD2 (6 bases). This CDR3 spans 16 amino acids. The germline V gene has CDR1 MNHEY and CDR2 SVGEGT. V gave up 3 bases and J gave up 0 bases, with 13 bases separating them. The CDR3 here is CASSYANSGSTDTQYF. Written as DNA, the CDR3 is TGTGCCAGCAGTTATGCGAATAGCGGAAGCACAGATACGCAGTATTTT.

This clonotype was picked up a small number of times. The chain is built from TRBV2 and TRBJ1-2; D is unresolved. Per germline, CDR1 SNHLY and CDR2 FYNNEI. CDR3 length: 13 residues. Trimming stripped 4 bases from V and 0 bases from J, with 6 bases between. Here the CDR3 reads CASSVGSNYGYTF. CDR3 sequence (DNA): TGTGCCAGCAGTGTTGGATCTAACTATGGCTACACCTTC.

This clonotype has more than one count but fewer than ten. The chain employs TRBV7-2 and TRBJ2-1; D remains ambiguous. The CDR3 contains 12 residues. Germline CDR1 reads SGHTA; CDR2 reads FQGNSA. V dropped 8 bases and J dropped 12 bases, with 17 bases sitting between them. The CDR3 DNA reads as TGTGCCAGCGGTCTCTTTGGGAAACGGCAGTTCTTC. Translating gives CASGLFGKRQFF.